This T cell receptor beta chain originates from a study of CD8+ T cells in alopecia areata. Study summary: Oral tofacitinib, 5 to 10 mg twice daily, was given in an open-label trial. Study-wide findings and caveats: Any link of baseline CD8+ expansion to response, resting on one nonresponder, remains uncertain.

As for treatment: oral pan-JAK inhibitor, 5-10 mg twice daily. Alopecia areata patients had lesional scalp punch biopsies and peripheral blood taken from them. A single count supports this clone. Its antigen is still unknown. V gave up 6 bases and J gave up 2 bases; unmatched junction bases: 9. The CDR3 is made up of 15 amino acids. Per germline, CDR1 SGHTA and CDR2 FQGNSA. RNA was extracted and reverse transcribed into cDNA as the sequencing template. The assay was immunoSEQ multiplex PCR, and TCRdb's table has in-frame clones only and misses some. The sample has about 200,000 clones, less than 70% seen once; the top ten hold 1.3%.

The source of this sequence is a human donor with alopecia areata. The chain couples TRBV7-2 to TRBJ2-5; 7 nucleotides align to TRBD2. The sequenced sample was CD4+ T cells sorted from blood, obtained at approximately week 49, from a patient treated with tofacitinib. The CDR3 sequence: CASSSRLAPQETQYF. CDR3 in DNA: TGTGCCAGCAGTTCCAGACTAGCTCCTCAAGAGACCCAGTACTTC.